The 19 T cell receptor beta chains presented below share a single source sample, sequenced in a study of early T cells in non-severe SARS-CoV-2 infection. TCRdb ran MiXCR on the 5' RACE reads and lists one entry per CDR3 protein. The sample yields 15,000 to 20,000 distinct CDR3 sequences, 5% seen once. The sample consisted of whole blood. These receptors were obtained from an adult who was a healthcare worker with PCR-confirmed SARS-CoV-2 infection or an uninfected control (not recorded which).

The CDR3 nucleotides read TGCGCCAGCAGCCCCTTAGAGGGACGGGGCGAAAAACTGTTTTTT. Translated, it gives CASSPLEGRGEKLFF. This chain connects TRBV4-3 to TRBJ1-4; D is perhaps TRBD1 (5 bases). This CDR3 contains 15 residues. Germline CDR1 and CDR2: LGHNA and YSLEER. The germline V and J ends were trimmed by 4 bases and 8 bases, with 17 bases remaining between them.

This clonotype was seen ten or more times. This chain joins TRBV10-1 and TRBJ2-7; no definite D call. V was cut by 5 bases and J by 3 bases, with 2 bases left in between. Per germline, CDR1 WNHNN and CDR2 SYGVQD (reference sequence). The CDR3 has 10 amino acids. The CDR3 loop reads CASSFYEQYV. The CDR3 region has the DNA TGCGCCAGCAGTTTCTACGAGCAGTACGTC.

This clonotype is termed medium-sized. The rearrangement joins TRBV6-6 to TRBJ2-3, with D maybe TRBD2 (5 bases). Germline CDR1 MNHNY, CDR2 SVGAGI (reference sequence). V was shortened by 5 bases and J by 10 bases, with 13 bases between the two germline ends. There are 12 residues in the CDR3. This chain's CDR3 is CASSALMEAQYF. CDR3 sequence (DNA): TGTGCCAGCAGTGCCCTTATGGAGGCGCAGTATTTT.

The J gene is TRBJ2-5, the V gene TRBV3-1; D unresolved. This CDR3 is built from 16 residues. V was cut by 0 bases and J by 0 bases, with 11 bases left in between. Germline V gives CDR1 LGHDT, CDR2 YNNKEL (reference sequence). DNA for the CDR3: TGTGCCAGCAGCCAAGATTTTACCCGGTACCAAGAGACCCAGTACTTC. This gives the protein CASSQDFTRYQETQYF.

The J gene is TRBJ2-6, the V gene TRBV11-1, with 13 bases aligning to TRBD2. Germline V gene sequence: CDR1 SGHAT, CDR2 FQDESV (reference sequence). The CDR3 covers 18 residues. The V and J ends lost 5 bases and 3 bases, in that order; junction bases with no gene match: 7. CDR3 region: CASSRGTSGIGGANVLTF. The CDR3 nucleotides read TGTGCCAGCAGCCGCGGGACTAGCGGGATCGGTGGGGCCAACGTCCTGACTTTC. The full variable domain, rest sourced from reference TRBV11-1 and TRBJ2-6, is EAEVAQSPRYKITEKSQAVAFWCDPISGHATLYWYRQILGQGPELLVQFQDESVVDDSQLPKDRFSAERLKGVDSTLKIQPAELGDSAMYLCASSRGTSGIGGANVLTFGAGSRLTVL.

This clonotype is classed as medium-sized (0.01 to 0.1%). In DNA, the CDR3 is TGTGCCACCAGCGGGGGGTTCAGGAATTCACCCCTCCACTTT. Translating it yields CATSGGFRNSPLHF. The chain links TRBV15 to TRBJ1-6, with a weak D call TRBD1 (5 bases). The ends were cut back, 5 bases at V and 7 bases at J, with 12 bases in the middle. Germline assignment: CDR1 LNHNV and CDR2 YYDKDF (reference sequence). There are 14 residues in the CDR3.

The rearrangement links TRBV29-1 to TRBJ1-2; 10 positions match TRBD1. This CDR3 contains 15 residues. CDR1 is SQVTM, CDR2 ANQGSEA, per germline. The J segment lost 2 bases and the V segment lost 1 base, leaving 4 bases of the junction unmatched. CDR3 DNA: TGCAGCGTTGAAGCGACAGGGGGCGAGAACTATGGCTACACCTTC. It codes for CSVEATGGENYGYTF.

Judged by abundance, this clonotype is medium-sized. This chain joins TRBV5-1 and TRBJ2-6; possibly TRBD1 for D (5 bases). The V gene's germline CDR1 is SGHRS and CDR2 YFSETQ. CDR3 length: 15 amino acids. V lost 2 bases to trimming and J lost 3 bases, with 9 bases between them. The CDR3 sequence is CASSFAGIGANVLTF. CDR3 bases: TGCGCCAGCAGCTTTGCAGGGATTGGGGCCAACGTCCTGACTTTC.

This clonotype was observed at least ten times. The V and J genes are TRBV27 and TRBJ2-3; D is perhaps TRBD1 (6 bases). V was cut by 2 bases and J by 2 bases, with 17 bases left in between. Looked up from germline, CDR1 is MNHEY and CDR2 is SMNVEV (reference sequence). This CDR3 has 17 residues. The CDR3 bases are TGTGCCAGCAGTTTAGTATGGATCCGGGACAACACAGATACGCAGTATTTT. Protein sequence: CASSLVWIRDNTDTQYF.

This clonotype appeared many times. V usage is TRBV6-6 and J usage is TRBJ1-2; TRBD1 matches at 8 bases. V lost 2 bases and J lost 3; bases outside the gene matches: 5. There are 15 residues in the CDR3. Germline values: CDR1 MNHNY, CDR2 SVGAGI (reference sequence). CDR3 in DNA: TGTGCCAGCAGTTACCCGACGGGACAGGACTATGGCTACACCTTC. It yields the protein CASSYPTGQDYGYTF.

This clonotype was observed many times. The V call is TRBV6-2 or TRBV6-3, the J call TRBJ2-7, with D unresolved. The V and J ends lost 6 bases and 3 bases respectively, with 12 bases between them. The length of the CDR3 is 13 residues. Germline values: CDR1 MNHEY, CDR2 SVGEGT. The CDR3 region is CASSVTWDYEQYV. Here the CDR3 DNA reads TGTGCCAGCAGCGTTACGTGGGACTACGAGCAGTACGTC.

This clonotype is medium-sized (0.01 to 0.1%). CDR3 sequence (DNA): TGTGCCAGCAGTCGGGGAGGAGAGTCAAAGCAGTACGTC. This translates into CASSRGGESKQYV. The rearrangement links TRBV7-9 to TRBJ2-7, with a possible D match to TRBD2 (6 bases). V was clipped by 6 bases and J by 8 bases, with 17 bases between them. Germline V gene sequence: CDR1 SEHNR, CDR2 FQNEAQ (reference sequence). The CDR3 is 13 amino acids.

Many counts were recorded for this clonotype. The rearrangement links TRBV12-2 to TRBJ2-4; TRBD2 reflects the table's D call only, with no check against the DNA. TRBV12-2 corresponds to a pseudogene. This CDR3 has 16 residues. DNA of the CDR3: TGTGCAAGTCGCTTAGCGCAGCGGGAGAGTATAAACATTCAGTACTTC. Amino acid sequence: CASRLAQRESINIQYF.

This clonotype occurred many times. J is TRBJ2-1 and V is TRBV12-3 or TRBV12-4; D tentatively reads TRBD1 or TRBD2 (5 bases each). The ends were cut back, 4 bases at V and 14 bases at J, with 21 bases in the middle. CDR3 length: 14 amino acids. The CDR3, as DNA: TGTGCCAGCAGTTCGGCCCCCTTTCCAGGGCGGGAGTTCTTC. Translating gives CASSSAPFPGREFF.

This clonotype has just a few counts. The chain joins TRBV10-1 to TRBJ2-7; no clear D. Germline values: CDR1 WNHNN, CDR2 SYGVQD (reference sequence). The CDR3 is 16 amino acids. V was shortened by 0 bases and J by 1 base, with 13 bases between the two germline ends. CDR3 region: CASSESNPTKSYEQYV. DNA for the CDR3: TGCGCCAGCAGTGAGTCCAACCCCACAAAATCCTACGAGCAGTACGTC.

In this sample, this clonotype turned up a few times. The chain couples TRBV20-1 to TRBJ2-4; D is undetermined. The ends were cut back, 0 bases at V and 0 bases at J, with 9 bases in the middle. Per germline, CDR1 DFQATT and CDR2 SNEGSKA (reference sequence). The CDR3 length is 15 residues. The CDR3 bases are TGCAGTGCTAGAGATAAGGGCGGAGCCAAAAACATTCAGTACTTC. The encoded protein is CSARDKGGAKNIQYF.

This clonotype was recorded many times. The chain uses TRBV5-1 and TRBJ1-2; 7 bases match TRBD1. The CDR3 extends over 16 amino acids. Losses at the gene ends were 4 bases for V and 4 bases for J; bases not matched to a gene: 13. CDR1 SGHRS and CDR2 YFSETQ come from the germline V gene. CDR3 nucleotides: TGCGCCAGCAGCCCAGAAAGGAGACAGGGTGTCTATGGCTACACCTTC. This codes for CASSPERRQGVYGYTF.

The J gene is TRBJ2-6, the V gene TRBV4-3; 8 bases fit TRBD1. Per germline, CDR1 LGHNA and CDR2 YSLEER. The CDR3 runs 17 residues. V lost 1 base to trimming and J lost 2 bases; unmatched junction nucleotides: 4. This CDR3 reads CASSQGPGGAGANVLTF. The CDR3 DNA is TGCGCCAGCAGCCAAGGACCAGGGGGCGCTGGGGCCAACGTCCTGACTTTC.

Many counts were recorded for this clonotype. This chain connects TRBV27 to TRBJ2-3; 11 bases match TRBD2. CDR1 and CDR2 (germline): MNHEY, SMNVEV (reference sequence). The CDR3 has 14 residues. V shed 7 bases, J shed 4 bases, and the junction held 4 bases outside the gene matches. The CDR3 reads CASTKLAGADTQYF. CDR3 nucleotides: TGTGCCAGCACCAAACTAGCGGGGGCAGATACGCAGTATTTT.